The 21 T cell receptor beta chains listed next were all sequenced from one sample in a study of cytomegalovirus exposure and HLA in healthy donors. The PCR ran on 60 Vbeta and 13 Jbeta primers. The method was immunoSEQ multiplex PCR; TCRdb's version includes in-frame clones alone and lacks a portion of them. The table lists 150,000 to 200,000 clones, more than 75% of them singletons. The sample was PBMCs. Receptors were obtained from a woman in her late teens or twenties in good health and CMV-seronegative.

This clone was detected once. The gene calls are TRBV5-1 and TRBJ1-1; TRBD1 might be the D (6 bases). The germline V and J ends were trimmed by 0 bases and 0 bases, with 21 bases remaining between them. The CDR3 has 19 amino acids. CDR1 is SGHRS and CDR2 is YFSETQ in the germline V gene. CDR3: CASSLAPAGQGTMNTEAFF. As DNA, the CDR3 is TGCGCCAGCAGCTTGGCCCCCGCTGGGCAGGGGACGATGAACACTGAAGCTTTCTTT.

V is TRBV19 and J is TRBJ1-5; the D is unclear. CDR1 is LNHDA, CDR2 SQIVND, per germline (reference sequence). Trimming stripped 1 base from V and 3 bases from J, with 7 bases between. The CDR3 runs 14 residues. As DNA, the CDR3 is TGTGCCAGTAGTATAGTGGAGAACAATCAGCCCCAGCATTTT. Its protein product is CASSIVENNQPQHF.

In regard to this clone: A read error may account for a junction end that differs from germline. The gene calls are TRBV7-9 and TRBJ2-4; possible D gene TRBD1, 7 bases. The CDR3 is made up of 18 amino acids. Per the germline V gene, CDR1 is SEHNR and CDR2 is FQNEAQ (reference sequence). CDR3 in amino acids: CSSSLAVLKSQGENIQYF. In DNA, the CDR3 is TGTTCCAGCAGCTTAGCGGTCCTAAAGAGCCAGGGGGAAAACATTCAGTACTTC.

The V and J genes are TRBV11-3 and TRBJ1-1; the D is unclear. The CDR3 is made up of 13 amino acids. Trimming stripped 4 bases from V and 0 bases from J, with 6 bases between. The germline CDR1 and CDR2 sequences are SGHNT and YENEEA. The CDR3 here is CASSYNLNTEAFF. Here the CDR3 DNA reads TGTGCCAGCAGCTACAATTTGAACACTGAAGCTTTCTTT.

This clone rates as medium-sized. V is TRBV7-9 and J is TRBJ1-6; D is possibly TRBD1 (5 bases). V shed 2 bases and J shed 8 bases, with 19 bases lying between them. Germline V gene lookup returns CDR1 SEHNR and CDR2 FQNEAQ (reference sequence). This CDR3 is 17 amino acids long. The CDR3 protein is CASSLFARTGWDSPLHF. CDR3 sequence (DNA): TGTGCCAGCAGCTTATTCGCCCGCACAGGCTGGGATTCACCCCTCCACTTT. The full variable domain, in which reference TRBV7-9 and TRBJ1-6 provide the parts outside the CDR3, is DTGVSQNPRHKITKRGQNVTFRCDPISEHNRLYWYRQTLGQGPEFLTYFQNEAQLEKSRLLSDRFSAERPKGSFSTLEIQRTEQGDSAMYLCASSLFARTGWDSPLHFGNGTRLTVT.

V is TRBV5-1 and J is TRBJ2-1, with 10 bases aligning to TRBD2. Germline V gene lookup returns CDR1 SGHRS and CDR2 YFSETQ. J was trimmed by 1 base and V by 2 bases; bases with no gene match: 0. This CDR3 is built from 15 residues. CDR3 in DNA: TGCGCCAGCAGCTTTAGCGGGAGGTCCTACAATGAGCAGTTCTTC. This sequence encodes CASSFSGRSYNEQFF.

The rearrangement joins TRBV10-3 to TRBJ2-7; D not resolved. V shed 10 bases and J shed 5 bases, with 12 bases lying between them. Germline-derived CDR1 and CDR2 are ENHRY and SYGVKD. This CDR3 is 11 amino acids long. CDR3 in amino acids: CATGSGDEQYF. In nucleotides, the CDR3 is TGTGCCACCGGGTCGGGTGACGAGCAGTACTTC.

The rearrangement uses TRBV7-2 and TRBJ2-5; D is perhaps TRBD2 (6 bases). The CDR3 consists of 15 residues. The V and J ends lost 1 base and 4 bases respectively, with 13 bases between them. CDR1 and CDR2 (germline): SGHTA, FQGNSA. The CDR3 DNA reads as TGTGCCAGCAGCTTAGATCCGGGAGTGGGAGAGACCCAGTACTTC. Translated: CASSLDPGVGETQYF.

The chain recombines TRBV19 with TRBJ2-7; 10 positions match TRBD1. Germline CDR1 is LNHDA and CDR2 is SQIVND (reference sequence). The CDR3 has 14 amino acids. Losses at the gene ends were 5 bases for V and 6 bases for J; bases not matched to a gene: 7. The CDR3 sequence: CASSLGTGASEQYF. In DNA form, the CDR3 reads TGTGCCAGTAGTCTTGGGACAGGGGCGAGCGAGCAGTACTTC. The full variable domain, in which reference TRBV19 and TRBJ2-7 provide the parts outside the CDR3, is DGGITQSPKYLFRKEGQNVTLSCEQNLNHDAMYWYRQDPGQGLRLIYYSQIVNDFQKGDIAEGYSVSREKKESFPLTVTSAQKNPTAFYLCASSLGTGASEQYFGPGTRLTVT.

This chain links TRBV23-1 with TRBJ1-1, with D possibly being TRBD1 (5 bases). TRBV23-1 is an ORF; its function is uncertain. V was shortened by 4 bases and J by 0 bases, with 9 bases between the two germline ends. This CDR3 spans 14 amino acids. Written as DNA, the CDR3 is TGCGCCAGCAGTCGACCAGGGATGAACACTGAAGCTTTCTTT. Translated, it gives CASSRPGMNTEAFF.

This clone was observed a few times. The rearrangement uses TRBV6-1 and TRBJ2-7, with a possible D match to TRBD2 (6 bases). CDR1 is MNHNS, CDR2 SASEGT, per germline. V lost 1 base and J 6 bases, leaving 13 bases between the germline ends. This CDR3 comprises 14 residues. The CDR3 nucleotides read TGTGCCAGCAGTGAAGGAGGGACTGCCTTCGAGCAGTACTTC. The encoded protein is CASSEGGTAFEQYF.

This clone was seen just once. The rearrangement joins TRBV6-5 to TRBJ2-3; D is undetermined. Deletions cut 0 bases from V and 6 bases from J, with 7 bases between. The CDR3 runs to 13 residues. CDR1 and CDR2 from the germline V gene are MNHEY and SVGAGI. The CDR3 DNA reads as TGTGCCAGCAGTTACTCACGAGCTGATACGCAGTATTTT. It yields the protein CASSYSRADTQYF.

This clone was seen a single time. V and J are TRBV19 and TRBJ2-6, with D possibly matching TRBD2 (6 bases). This CDR3 contains 18 residues. Germline CDR1 and CDR2: LNHDA and SQIVND (reference sequence). The V end lost 7 bases, the J end lost 0 bases, and 19 bases lay between the germline ends. CDR3 sequence reads: CASTPWAGTFSGANVLTF. The CDR3 DNA reads as TGTGCCAGTACCCCTTGGGCGGGGACCTTCTCTGGGGCCAACGTCCTGACTTTC.

The chain employs TRBV28 and TRBJ2-7, with 7 bases matching TRBD2. V was clipped by 5 bases and J by 3 bases; unmatched bases: 16. The CDR3 totals 17 residues. Germline CDR1 is MDHEN and CDR2 is SYDVKM. The DNA for the CDR3 is TGTGCCAGCAGTAACCGGCGTGGGACGGGAGGATTCTACGAGCAGTACTTC. This codes for CASSNRRGTGGFYEQYF.

This clone was picked up one time. The chain links TRBV5-1 to TRBJ1-2; the D gene is possibly TRBD1 (5 bases). This CDR3 spans 15 amino acids. V lost 0 bases and J 3 bases, leaving 12 bases between the germline ends. The germline V gene has CDR1 SGHRS and CDR2 YFSETQ. The CDR3 DNA is TGCGCCAGCAGCTTGGCCGGGGGAGGGGACTATGGCTACACCTTC. As protein: CASSLAGGGDYGYTF. Looking up the rest from reference TRBV5-1 and TRBJ1-2 gives the full variable domain: KAGVTQTPRYLIKTRGQQVTLSCSPISGHRSVSWYQQTPGQGLQFLFEYFSETQRNKGNFPGRFSGRQFSNSRSEMNVSTLELGDSALYLCASSLAGGGDYGYTFGSGTRLTVV.

This clone was counted between two and nine times. The chain links TRBV20-1 to TRBJ2-7; TRBD2 is a possible D gene (5 bases). Germline values: CDR1 DFQATT, CDR2 SNEGSKA (reference sequence). The V gene lost 6 bases and the J gene lost 12 bases, with 9 bases spanning the gap. The CDR3 runs to 8 residues. The CDR3 region has the DNA TGCAGTGCCCAGAGGGCGTACTTC. This encodes CSAQRAYF.

This chain links TRBV28 with TRBJ2-5, with 7 bases identical to TRBD1. The V gene end was trimmed by 3 bases and the J gene end by 5 bases; junction bases not matched to a gene: 6. The CDR3 contains 14 residues. Germline V gene sequence: CDR1 MDHEN, CDR2 SYDVKM. This CDR3 is CASSFWTGGETQYF. The CDR3, as DNA: TGTGCCAGCAGTTTTTGGACAGGTGGGGAGACCCAGTACTTC. Full variable domain (outside the CDR3, taken from reference TRBV28 and TRBJ2-5): DVKVTQSSRYLVKRTGEKVFLECVQDMDHENMFWYRQDPGLGLRLIYFSYDVKMKEKGDIPEGYSVSREKKERFSLILESASTNQTSMYLCASSFWTGGETQYFGPGTRLLVL.

The V call is TRBV12-5, the J call TRBJ2-7; D possibly corresponds to TRBD2 (7 bases). V lost 5 bases, J lost 5 bases, and 10 bases lay in between. Germline V gives CDR1 LGHNT, CDR2 FRNRAP. The CDR3 runs 12 residues. The CDR3 DNA is TGTGCTAGTGGTCGGGGGGCGAACGAGCAGTACTTC. Translation: CASGRGANEQYF.

V and J are TRBV6-1 and TRBJ1-1; D remains unclear. V shed 3 bases and J shed 5 bases, with 7 bases lying between them. Germline loops: CDR1 MNHNS, CDR2 SASEGT. The CDR3 has 12 amino acids. The CDR3, as DNA: TGTGCCAGCAGTGAGTCGGGAACTGAAGCTTTCTTT. This codes for CASSESGTEAFF.

J is TRBJ2-5 and V is TRBV5-4; the match to TRBD1 covers 7 bases. Germline values: CDR1 SGHNT, CDR2 YYREEE (reference sequence). V lost 3 bases to trimming and J lost 5 bases; unmatched junction nucleotides: 7. The CDR3 runs to 14 residues. The CDR3 DNA reads as TGTGCCAGCAGCTACCCAGGGGGTTTGGAGACCCAGTACTTC. Translating it yields CASSYPGGLETQYF.

This clone was counted only a few times. V gene TRBV5-6 combines with J gene TRBJ2-5; no definite D call. The CDR3 has 16 amino acids. Germline loops: CDR1 SGHDT, CDR2 YYEEEE. Trimming pared 0 bases from V and 4 bases from J, leaving 16 bases between. In DNA form, the CDR3 reads TGTGCCAGCAGCTTGGCCGTAAGCAGGATCGGAGAGACCCAGTACTTC. Translating gives CASSLAVSRIGETQYF. The full variable domain, its missing parts supplied by reference TRBV5-6 and TRBJ2-5, is DAGVTQSPTHLIKTRGQQVTLRCSPKSGHDTVSWYQQALGQGPQFIFQYYEEEERQRGNFPDRFSGHQFPNYSSELNVNALLLGDSALYLCASSLAVSRIGETQYFGPGTRLLVL.